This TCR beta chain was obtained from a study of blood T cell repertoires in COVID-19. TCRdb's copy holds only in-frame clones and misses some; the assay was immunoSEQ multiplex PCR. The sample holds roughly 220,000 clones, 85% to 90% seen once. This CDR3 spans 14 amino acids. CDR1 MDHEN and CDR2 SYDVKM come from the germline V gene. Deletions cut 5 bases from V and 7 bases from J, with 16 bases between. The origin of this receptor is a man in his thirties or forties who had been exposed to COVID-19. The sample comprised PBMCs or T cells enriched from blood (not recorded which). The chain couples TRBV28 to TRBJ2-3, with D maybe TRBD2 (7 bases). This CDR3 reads CASSLQGGVYTQYF. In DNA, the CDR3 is TGTGCCAGCAGTCTCCAAGGGGGGGTATATACGCAGTATTTT. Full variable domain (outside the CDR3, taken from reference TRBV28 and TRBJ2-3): DVKVTQSSRYLVKRTGEKVFLECVQDMDHENMFWYRQDPGLGLRLIYFSYDVKMKEKGDIPEGYSVSREKKERFSLILESASTNQTSMYLCASSLQGGVYTQYFGPGTRLTVL.